This T cell receptor (beta chain) derives from a study of blood T cell repertoires in COVID-19. Germline V gene sequence: CDR1 SGDLS, CDR2 YYNGEE. This CDR3 is 14 amino acids long. V lost 5 bases and J lost 0, with 10 bases in between. TCRdb's copy holds only in-frame clones and misses some; the assay was immunoSEQ multiplex PCR. The repertoire holds some 160,000 clones, with 80% as singletons. The sample was peripheral blood. The chain carries TRBV9 and TRBJ2-3, with unresolved D. The source of this sequence is a woman aged 50 to 60 with acute or convalescent COVID-19. The CDR3 bases are TGTGCCAGCAGAAACTACGAAAGCACAGATACGCAGTATTTT. This sequence encodes CASRNYESTDTQYF. Filled out from reference TRBV9 and TRBJ2-3, the complete variable domain reads DSGVTQTPKHLITATGQRVTLRCSPRSGDLSVYWYQQSLDQGLQFLIQYYNGEERAKGNILERFSAQQFPDLHSELNLSSLELGDSALYFCASRNYESTDTQYFGPGTRLTVL.